This TCR beta chain was documented in a study of blood T cell repertoires in COVID-19. Generated by immunoSEQ multiplex PCR, the TCRdb table keeps only in-frame clones and is missing some. The sample consists of 250,000 to 400,000 clones, 88% of them appearing once. Germline-derived CDR1 and CDR2 are SGHKS and YYEKEE (reference sequence). Trimming pared 1 base from V and 0 bases from J, leaving 8 bases between. This CDR3 comprises 15 residues. This receptor was taken from a woman aged 30 to 39 with COVID-19, enrolled during active disease. Sequenced material: peripheral blood. The J gene is TRBJ1-3, the V gene TRBV5-5; no definite D call. The CDR3 bases are TGTGCCAGCAGCTTGTCGGAGGCCTCTGGAAACACCATATATTTT. This translates into CASSLSEASGNTIYF.